This T cell receptor (beta chain) was sequenced in a study of blood T cell repertoires in COVID-19. Study-level background: The analysed material was cDNA or gDNA that came from T cells, B-cell-depleted T cells, or PBMCs.

Germline trimming cut 5 bases from V and 0 bases from J; bases unmatched to any gene: 11. The CDR3 sequence is 17 residues long. Germline V lookup: CDR1 SGHNT, CDR2 YYREEE (reference sequence). The assay was immunoSEQ multiplex PCR, and TCRdb's table has in-frame clones only and misses some. The profile shows about 270,000 clones, around nine tenths of them singletons. Material for sequencing was peripheral blood. This clonotype was sampled from a man aged 35 to 55 with active or convalescent COVID-19. The chain combines TRBV5-4 with TRBJ2-3; 8 bases fit TRBD2. CDR3 coding DNA: TGTGCCAGCAGTTCACCTTATAGCGGGGAGAGCACAGATACGCAGTATTTT. This codes for CASSSPYSGESTDTQYF.